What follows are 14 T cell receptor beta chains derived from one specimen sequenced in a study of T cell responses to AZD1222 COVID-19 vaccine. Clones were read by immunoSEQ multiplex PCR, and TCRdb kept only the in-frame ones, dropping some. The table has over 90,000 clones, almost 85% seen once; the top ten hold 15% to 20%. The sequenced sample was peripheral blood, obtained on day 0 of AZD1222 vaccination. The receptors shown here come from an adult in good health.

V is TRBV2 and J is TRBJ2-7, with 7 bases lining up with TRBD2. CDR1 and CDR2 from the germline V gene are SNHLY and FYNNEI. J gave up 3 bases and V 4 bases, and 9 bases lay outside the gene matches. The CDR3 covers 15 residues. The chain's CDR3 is CASSVAGGRFYEQYF. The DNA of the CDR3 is TGTGCCAGCAGTGTAGCGGGTGGGCGATTCTACGAGCAGTACTTC.

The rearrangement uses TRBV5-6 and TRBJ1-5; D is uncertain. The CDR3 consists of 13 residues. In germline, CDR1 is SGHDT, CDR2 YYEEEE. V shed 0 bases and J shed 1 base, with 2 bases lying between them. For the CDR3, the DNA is TGTGCCAGCAGCTTGGGCAGCAATCAGCCCCAGCATTTT. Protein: CASSLGSNQPQHF.

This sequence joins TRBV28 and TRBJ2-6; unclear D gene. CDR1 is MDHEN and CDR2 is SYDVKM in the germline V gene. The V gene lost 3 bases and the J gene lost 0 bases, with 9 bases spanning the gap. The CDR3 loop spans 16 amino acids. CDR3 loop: CASSFLASSGANVLTF. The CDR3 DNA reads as TGTGCCAGCAGTTTTTTGGCGAGCTCTGGGGCCAACGTCCTGACTTTC.

As DNA, the CDR3 is TGTGCCAGCAGCGCTCCAGGGACCACTGAAGCTTTCTTT. This encodes CASSAPGTTEAFF. The chain links TRBV6-5 to TRBJ1-1, with TRBD1 as a possible D gene (5 bases). The CDR3 extends over 13 amino acids. Germline V CDR1 and CDR2: MNHEY, SVGAGI. V was cut by 6 bases and J by 4 bases, with 12 bases left in between.

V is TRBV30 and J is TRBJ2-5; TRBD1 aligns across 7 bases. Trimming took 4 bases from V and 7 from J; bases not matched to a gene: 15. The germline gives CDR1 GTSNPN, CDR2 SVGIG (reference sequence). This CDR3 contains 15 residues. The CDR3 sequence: CAWTSGGQAWVTQYF. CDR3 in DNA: TGTGCCTGGACCTCTGGCGGACAGGCGTGGGTGACCCAGTACTTC. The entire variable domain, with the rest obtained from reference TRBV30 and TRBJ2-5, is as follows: SQTIHQWPATLVQPVGSPLSLECTVEGTSNPNLYWYRQAAGRGLQLLFYSVGIGQISSEVPQNLSASRPQDRQFILSSKKLLLSDSGFYLCAWTSGGQAWVTQYFGPGTRLLVL.

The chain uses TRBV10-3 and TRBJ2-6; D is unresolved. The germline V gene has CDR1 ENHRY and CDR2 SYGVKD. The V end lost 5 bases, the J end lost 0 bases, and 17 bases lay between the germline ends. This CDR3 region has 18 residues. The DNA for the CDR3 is TGTGCCATCAGTACCCTGGAGACGTCGGGCTCTGGGGCCAACGTCCTGACTTTC. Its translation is CAISTLETSGSGANVLTF.

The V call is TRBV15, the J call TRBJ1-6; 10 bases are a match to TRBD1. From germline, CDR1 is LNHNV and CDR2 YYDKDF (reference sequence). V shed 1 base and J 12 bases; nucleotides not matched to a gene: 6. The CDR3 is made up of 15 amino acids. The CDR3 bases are TGTGCCACCAGCAGAGCCGGGACAGGGGACTTACCCCTCCACTTT. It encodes CATSRAGTGDLPLHF.

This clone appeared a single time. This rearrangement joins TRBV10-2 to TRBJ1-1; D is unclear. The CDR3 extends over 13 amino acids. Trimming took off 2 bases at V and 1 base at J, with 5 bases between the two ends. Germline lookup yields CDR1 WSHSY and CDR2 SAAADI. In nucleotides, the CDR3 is TGCGCCAGCAGTGAGGTCCGGAACACTGAAGCTTTCTTT. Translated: CASSEVRNTEAFF.

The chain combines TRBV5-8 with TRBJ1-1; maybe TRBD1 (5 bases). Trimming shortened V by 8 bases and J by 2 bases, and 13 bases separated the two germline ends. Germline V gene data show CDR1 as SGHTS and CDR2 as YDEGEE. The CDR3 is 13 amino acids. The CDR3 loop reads CARSFTGNTEAFF. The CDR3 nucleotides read TGTGCCAGAAGTTTTACAGGCAACACTGAAGCTTTCTTT.

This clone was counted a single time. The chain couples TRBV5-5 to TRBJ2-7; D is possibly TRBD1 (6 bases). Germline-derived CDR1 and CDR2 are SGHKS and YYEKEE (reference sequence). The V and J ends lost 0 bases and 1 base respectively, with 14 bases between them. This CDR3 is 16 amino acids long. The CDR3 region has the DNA TGTGCCAGCAGCTTGGGACGGACAGCTTCTTCCTACGAGCAGTACGTC. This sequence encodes CASSLGRTASSYEQYV.

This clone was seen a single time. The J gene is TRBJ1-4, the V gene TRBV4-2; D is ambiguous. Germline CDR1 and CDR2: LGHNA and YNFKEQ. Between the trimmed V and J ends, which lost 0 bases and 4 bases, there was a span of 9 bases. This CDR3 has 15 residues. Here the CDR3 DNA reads TGTGCCAGCAGCCAAGATCCGAACAGTAATGAAAAACTGTTTTTT. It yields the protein CASSQDPNSNEKLFF.

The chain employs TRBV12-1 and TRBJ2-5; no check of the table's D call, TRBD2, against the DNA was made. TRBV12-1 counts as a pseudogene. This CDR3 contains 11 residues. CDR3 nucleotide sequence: TGTGCCAGCAGCCAACGGGACTCGCGGTACTTC. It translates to CASSQRDSRYF.

CDR3 DNA: TGCGCCAGCAGCTTGGCTCCGACAGGGGCCGGAGATACGCAGTATTTT. It translates to CASSLAPTGAGDTQYF. V is TRBV5-1 and J is TRBJ2-3; 8 nucleotides agree with TRBD1. The trim removed 0 bases at V and 5 bases at J, leaving 8 bases unmatched. Per the germline V gene, CDR1 is SGHRS and CDR2 is YFSETQ. This CDR3 is built from 16 residues.

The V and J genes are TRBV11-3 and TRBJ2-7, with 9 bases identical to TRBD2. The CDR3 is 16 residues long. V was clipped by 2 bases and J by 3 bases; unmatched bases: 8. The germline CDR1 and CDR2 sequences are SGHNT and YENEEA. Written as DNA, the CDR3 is TGTGCCAGCAGCTTATACAGCGGGAGGTCTAACTACGAGCAGTACTTC. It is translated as CASSLYSGRSNYEQYF.